These 27 T cell receptor beta chains were sequenced from one sample in a study of regulatory T cells in long-lasting Graves disease. Building the TCR beta libraries relied on iRepertoire HTBI primers, and CDR3 regions underwent Arm-PCR. TCRdb independently ran MiXCR on the multiplex PCR reads; one entry per CDR3 protein. The sample contains roughly 300,000 distinct CDR3 sequences, 20% to 25% of which appear only once. Stated time point: persistent/refractory GD, antithyroid drugs over 5 years with positive TRAb. PBMC RNA served as the TCR library source. This sample comprised peripheral blood mononuclear cells (PBMCs), obtained when the disease was refractory, from a patient treated with antithyroid drugs. These receptors originate from a female donor with Graves disease.

There are many counts of this clonotype. The chain couples TRBV12-3 or TRBV12-4 to TRBJ1-4, with D unresolved. Trimming left V 2 bases short and J 0 bases short, with 10 bases between. This CDR3 region has 16 residues. This chain's CDR3 is CASSLHGRATNEKLFF. DNA for the CDR3: TGTGCCAGCAGTTTACATGGGAGAGCAACTAATGAAAAACTGTTTTTT.

This clonotype showed up many times. CDR3 nucleotides: TGTGCCAGCAGCTCCTCCCAGGGGATGTCCTACGAGCAGTACTTC. This encodes CASSSSQGMSYEQYF. The genes are TRBV7-8 and TRBJ2-7, with D perhaps TRBD1 (6 bases). V lost 4 bases, J lost 1 base, and 14 bases lay in between. The CDR3 is 15 residues long. The germline gives CDR1 SGHVS, CDR2 FQNEAQ. The entire variable domain, with the rest obtained from reference TRBV7-8 and TRBJ2-7, is as follows: GAGVSQSPRYKVAKRGQDVALRCDPISGHVSLFWYQQALGQGPEFLTYFQNEAQLDKSGLPSDRFFAERPEGSVSTLKIQRTQQEDSAVYLCASSSSQGMSYEQYFGPGTRLTVT.

This clonotype was recorded only once. J is TRBJ1-2 and V is TRBV7-2; D gene ambiguous. The CDR3 has 13 residues. Trimming took off 1 base at V and 3 bases at J, with 6 bases between the two ends. Per the germline V gene, CDR1 is SGHTA and CDR2 is FQGNSA. The CDR3, as DNA: TGTGCCAGCAGCTTAGACATCTACTATGGCTACACCTTC. This translates into CASSLDIYYGYTF. The whole variable domain, filled in from reference TRBV7-2 and TRBJ1-2, reads GAGVSQSPSNKVTEKGKDVELRCDPISGHTALYWYRQSLGQGLEFLIYFQGNSAPDKSGLPSDRFSAERTGGSVSTLTIQRTQQEDSAVYLCASSLDIYYGYTFGSGTRLTVV.

This clonotype has ten or more counts. The rearrangement uses TRBV7-2 and TRBJ2-7; 8 nucleotides agree with TRBD1. The germline V gene has CDR1 SGHTA and CDR2 FQGNSA. Trimming removed 3 bases from V and 1 base from J; junction bases left unmatched: 5. This CDR3 has 15 amino acids. CDR3 sequence (DNA): TGTGCCAGCAGCTTCTCCGGGACAGGATCCTACGAGCAGTACTTC. Encoded protein: CASSFSGTGSYEQYF. Supplemented by reference TRBV7-2 and TRBJ2-7, the full variable domain reads GAGVSQSPSNKVTEKGKDVELRCDPISGHTALYWYRQSLGQGLEFLIYFQGNSAPDKSGLPSDRFSAERTGGSVSTLTIQRTQQEDSAVYLCASSFSGTGSYEQYFGPGTRLTVT.

This clonotype was picked up a small number of times. The rearrangement uses TRBV7-9 and TRBJ2-7, with D unresolved. The CDR3 totals 14 residues. The germline V gene encodes CDR1 SEHNR and CDR2 FQNEAQ (reference sequence). Between the trimmed V and J ends, which lost 6 bases and 7 bases, there was a span of 19 bases. CDR3 in DNA: TGTGCCAGCAGATCCGGTCCTGCTGCTGGGGAGCAGTACTTC. Translated: CASRSGPAAGEQYF.

At least ten counts were recorded for this clonotype. The chain carries TRBV7-9 and TRBJ2-5; D gene ambiguous. Trimming took off 0 bases at V and 5 bases at J, with 7 bases between the two ends. The CDR3 consists of 13 residues. From germline, CDR1 is SEHNR and CDR2 FQNEAQ (reference sequence). CDR3 protein: CASSLAPLETQYF. The CDR3 DNA reads TGTGCCAGCAGCTTAGCTCCTTTGGAGACCCAGTACTTC.

This clonotype showed up many times. The V call is TRBV11-2, the J call TRBJ2-5, with 9 bases lining up with TRBD1. This CDR3 is built from 15 residues. V shed 5 bases, J shed 5 bases, and the junction held 9 bases outside the gene matches. Germline loops: CDR1 SGHAT, CDR2 FQNNGV. CDR3 DNA: TGTGCCAGCAGCCAGCAACAGGGGGCTCTGGAGACCCAGTACTTC. Translating it yields CASSQQQGALETQYF.

Worth noting for this clonotype: This may come from a read error, since a much larger clone is one base off. The chain carries TRBV27 and TRBJ1-1; D gene unclear. Germline V gene sequence: CDR1 MNHEY, CDR2 SMNVEV (reference sequence). The CDR3 is made up of 14 amino acids. CDR3 residues: CASSLVGDGTDAFF. The DNA of the CDR3 is TGTGCCAGCAGTTTAGTGGGCGACGGCACTGACGCTTTCTTT.

This clonotype was recorded a few times. This sequence joins TRBV10-3 and TRBJ1-2; tentative D call: TRBD1 (5 bases). CDR1 and CDR2 from the germline V gene are ENHRY and SYGVKD. Trimming took 0 bases from V and 3 from J, leaving 5 bases between them. The CDR3 covers 13 residues. The CDR3 bases are TGTGCCATCAGTGAGTCGGGGGACTATGGCTACACCTTC. Encoded protein: CAISESGDYGYTF.

This chain uses TRBV7-9 with TRBJ2-1, with D hard to call. The V end lost 5 bases, the J end lost 7 bases, and 12 bases lay between the germline ends. CDR3 length equals 13 residues. Germline lookup yields CDR1 SEHNR and CDR2 FQNEAQ (reference sequence). This CDR3 reads CASSTGPQNEQFF. The CDR3 nucleotides are TGTGCCAGCAGCACCGGACCCCAAAATGAGCAGTTCTTC.

This CDR3 reads CASSPQPFPVIAKNIQYF. Written as DNA, the CDR3 is TGCGCCAGCAGCCCTCAACCGTTCCCGGTGATAGCCAAAAACATTCAGTACTTC. V usage is TRBV4-1 and J usage is TRBJ2-4; unclear D gene. V shed 4 bases and J shed 0 bases, with 19 bases lying between them. CDR3 length equals 18 residues. Germline CDR1 is MGHRA and CDR2 is YSYEKL.

For this clonotype: A read error may be the cause here, since a much bigger clone is one base away. This sequence joins TRBV28 and TRBJ2-7, with D possibly TRBD1 on 5 matching bases. Trimming shortened V by 7 bases and J by 3 bases, and 16 bases separated the two germline ends. The CDR3 runs to 14 residues. Germline V gives CDR1 MDHEN, CDR2 SYDVKM. The DNA for the CDR3 is TGTGCCAGCAATCCCAAGGGGCCTTACTACGAGCAGTACTTC. Amino acids: CASNPKGPYYEQYF.

In its sample, this clonotype was seen many times. V usage is TRBV12-3 or TRBV12-4 and J usage is TRBJ1-1; tentatively, D is TRBD1 (6 bases). CDR3 length equals 14 residues. Trimming took 0 bases from V and 5 from J, leaving 10 bases between them. The CDR3 region has the DNA TGTGCCAGCAGTTTAGCGCTAGGGGGAACTGAAGCTTTCTTT. Translation gives CASSLALGGTEAFF.

This clonotype was detected many times. J is TRBJ2-5 and V is TRBV11-2; D unclear. V gave up 0 bases and J gave up 5 bases, with 16 bases separating them. CDR3 size: 16 residues. CDR1 is SGHAT, CDR2 FQNNGV, per germline. The CDR3 nucleotides read TGTGCCAGCAGCTTAGATGTGACGGATCCACGGGAGACCCAGTACTTC. Translated, it gives CASSLDVTDPRETQYF.

This clonotype was seen many times. J is TRBJ1-5 and V is TRBV28, with 9 bases aligning to TRBD1. V was pared by 5 bases and J by 4 bases, with 9 bases of the junction left unmatched. Germline CDR1 and CDR2: MDHEN and SYDVKM. The CDR3 consists of 16 residues. This chain's CDR3 is CASSHATDRGNQPQHF. In DNA form, the CDR3 reads TGTGCCAGCAGTCACGCCACGGACAGGGGAAATCAGCCCCAGCATTTT.

Turning to this clonotype: A much larger clone lies a single base off, so this may be a read error. The chain uses TRBV5-6 and TRBJ1-4, with D hard to call. This CDR3 has 14 residues. Looked up from germline, CDR1 is SGHDT and CDR2 is YYEEEE. The CDR3, as DNA: TGTGCCAGCGGCTTGTACCAGGATAATGAAAAACTGTTTTTT. Translated: CASGLYQDNEKLFF.

The V call is TRBV28, the J call TRBJ2-1; TRBD1 is a possible D gene (6 bases). The DNA end is more similar to TRBJ2-5, so the J call may be wrong. The CDR3 extends over 15 amino acids. Germline CDR1 is MDHEN and CDR2 is SYDVKM. The CDR3 sequence is CASSQYRVHQETQYF. The CDR3 DNA reads as TGTGCCAGCAGTCAATACAGGGTTCACCAAGAGACCCAGTACTTC.

This clonotype was seen more than once but under ten times. The chain recombines TRBV30 with TRBJ1-3, with unresolved D. V was shortened by 3 bases and J by 2 bases, with 2 bases between the two germline ends. CDR1 and CDR2 (germline): GTSNPN, SVGIG (reference sequence). This CDR3 comprises 11 residues. For the CDR3, the DNA is TGTGCCTGGAGCACTGGAAACACCATATATTTT. Protein sequence: CAWSTGNTIYF.

The J gene is TRBJ1-3, the V gene TRBV29-1; D might be TRBD1 (5 bases). Germline loops: CDR1 SQVTM, CDR2 ANQGSEA. CDR3 length equals 15 residues. Trimming pared 5 bases from V and 0 bases from J, leaving 14 bases between. DNA for the CDR3: TGCAGCGTTCGGTATACAGGCGCCTCTGGAAACACCATATATTTT. Amino acid sequence: CSVRYTGASGNTIYF.

The sample holds one count of this clonotype. The V and J genes are TRBV7-2 and TRBJ2-5; D ambiguous. The CDR3 covers 15 residues. V was pared by 0 bases and J by 2 bases, with 10 bases between. Per germline, CDR1 SGHTA and CDR2 FQGNSA. CDR3 sequence reads: CASSLAGVNQETQYF. Here the CDR3 DNA reads TGTGCCAGCAGCTTAGCGGGCGTTAATCAAGAGACCCAGTACTTC.

This clonotype was picked up many times. The rearrangement uses TRBV7-2 and TRBJ2-7; D unresolved. The V gene lost 1 base and the J gene lost 2 bases, with 18 bases spanning the gap. CDR1 and CDR2 from the germline V gene are SGHTA and FQGNSA. The CDR3 sequence is 17 residues long. In DNA form, the CDR3 reads TGTGCCAGCAGCTTAGATCAGGCCGGCCCCAGCCCCTACGAGCAGTACTTC. Protein: CASSLDQAGPSPYEQYF.

This clonotype was seen at least ten times. The DNA of the CDR3 is TGCAGCGTTGAGAGACAGGGGGCCTATGGCTACACCTTC. It codes for CSVERQGAYGYTF. The V and J genes are TRBV29-1 and TRBJ1-2; 10 bases map to TRBD1. This CDR3 has 13 residues. The V gene's germline CDR1 is SQVTM and CDR2 ANQGSEA. V gave up 3 bases and J gave up 4 bases; unmatched junction bases: 2.

This clonotype came up many times. V and J are TRBV28 and TRBJ2-5; maybe TRBD2 (5 bases). The CDR3 runs to 16 residues. Trimming took off 6 bases at V and 2 bases at J, with 19 bases between the two ends. The germline V gene encodes CDR1 MDHEN and CDR2 SYDVKM. The CDR3 DNA follows: TGTGCCAGCAGCCCCCCTCAAGTGGACTTACAAGAGACCCAGTACTTC. Residues: CASSPPQVDLQETQYF.

This clonotype has more than one count but fewer than ten. The J gene is TRBJ1-1, the V gene TRBV7-9, with D possibly being TRBD1 (5 bases). CDR1 and CDR2 from the germline V gene are SEHNR and FQNEAQ (reference sequence). This CDR3 has 14 residues. Trimming took 4 bases from V and 2 from J, leaving 11 bases between them. The CDR3 DNA follows: TGTGCCAGCAGCTCTCGCGGACACAACACTGAAGCTTTCTTT. Protein: CASSSRGHNTEAFF.

V is TRBV10-2 and J is TRBJ2-7; 8 positions match TRBD2. The V segment lost 5 bases and the J segment 4 bases; nucleotides outside the gene matches: 16. CDR3 length equals 17 residues. Germline loops: CDR1 WSHSY, CDR2 SAAADI. The CDR3 here is CASSTNQTSGAHYEQYF. The CDR3 DNA is TGCGCCAGCAGTACTAACCAAACTAGCGGCGCCCATTACGAGCAGTACTTC.

At least ten counts were recorded for this clonotype. The genes are TRBV27 and TRBJ2-7, with TRBD1 identical over 7 bases. The V and J ends lost 5 bases and 3 bases, in that order; junction bases with no gene match: 7. The CDR3 runs 14 residues. The germline CDR1 and CDR2 sequences are MNHEY and SMNVEV (reference sequence). The CDR3 protein is CASSRRQGDYEQYF. In DNA form, the CDR3 reads TGTGCCAGCAGTCGGCGGCAGGGGGACTACGAGCAGTACTTC.

The rearrangement uses TRBV29-1 and TRBJ1-2; tentative D call: TRBD1 (6 bases). This CDR3 has 11 amino acids. From germline, CDR1 is SQVTM and CDR2 ANQGSEA. V was clipped by 7 bases and J by 8 bases, with 14 bases between them. In DNA, the CDR3 is TGCAGCGCCGAGGGGGGCGCGGGCTACACCTTC. It codes for CSAEGGAGYTF.